A single sample gave rise to the 19 T cell receptor beta chains below, sequenced in a study of cytomegalovirus exposure and HLA in healthy donors. The PCR had 60 Vbeta and 13 Jbeta primers. Only in-frame clones appear in the TCRdb table, and some are missing; sequencing was by immunoSEQ multiplex PCR. Of about 200,000 clones listed, approximately 78% are singletons. Sequencing was performed on PBMCs. The receptor source for this set is a man aged 25 to 40 in good health and CMV-seronegative.

The rearrangement links TRBV29-1 to TRBJ1-1; 7 bases match TRBD1. Germline assignment: CDR1 SQVTM and CDR2 ANQGSEA. The length of the CDR3 is 15 residues. Germline trimming cut 5 bases from V and 0 bases from J; bases unmatched to any gene: 9. The CDR3 region has the DNA TGCAGCGTTTTGAACAGGGGACCAATGAACACTGAAGCTTTCTTT. It encodes CSVLNRGPMNTEAFF.

The table lists this clone with a count of one. The chain's CDR3 is CASSEPQGTYGYTF. The CDR3 DNA reads as TGTGCCAGCAGTGAACCCCAGGGGACCTATGGCTACACCTTC. The J gene is TRBJ1-2, the V gene TRBV2; the D gene is possibly TRBD1 (6 bases). Trimming cost V 2 bases and J 4 bases, with 11 bases left between them. Germline-derived CDR1 and CDR2 are SNHLY and FYNNEI. The CDR3 loop spans 14 amino acids.

The chain is built from TRBV6-5 and TRBJ2-3; D is possibly TRBD1 (5 bases). CDR3 length: 16 residues. Germline V gene lookup returns CDR1 MNHEY and CDR2 SVGAGI. Trimming removed 0 bases from V and 4 bases from J, with 14 bases in between. Here the CDR3 DNA reads TGTGCCAGCAGTTACTCTCAGGGCGCATATGCAGATACGCAGTATTTT. It is translated as CASSYSQGAYADTQYF.

The chain carries TRBV28 and TRBJ1-2; D call uncertain. Germline lookup yields CDR1 MDHEN and CDR2 SYDVKM. V lost 4 bases to trimming and J lost 6 bases, with 33 bases between them. The length of the CDR3 is 20 residues. The CDR3 loop is CASSSFSLGLSKPIRDGYTF. CDR3 DNA: TGTGCCAGCAGTTCCTTTTCACTAGGGTTATCGAAGCCGATAAGGGATGGCTACACCTTC.

The chain has TRBV2 and TRBJ2-7; D is perhaps TRBD2 (6 bases). Germline assignment: CDR1 SNHLY and CDR2 FYNNEI. V lost 0 bases, J lost 2 bases, and 23 bases lay in between. The CDR3 runs 19 residues. The CDR3 sequence is CASSEAGFGGWDIAYEQYF. CDR3 nucleotides: TGTGCCAGCAGTGAAGCAGGGTTTGGGGGGTGGGATATCGCCTACGAGCAGTACTTC.

This chain connects TRBV2 to TRBJ1-2, with D perhaps TRBD1 (5 bases). V shed 7 bases and J shed 3 bases, with 15 bases lying between them. This CDR3 has 14 residues. CDR1 is SNHLY and CDR2 is FYNNEI in the germline V gene. Here the CDR3 DNA reads TGTGCCAGCAATGGCCTCGGGGGTGACTATGGCTACACCTTC. Translating it yields CASNGLGGDYGYTF.

The J gene is TRBJ2-7, the V gene TRBV6-1; tentatively, D is TRBD2 (6 bases). Germline assignment: CDR1 MNHNS and CDR2 SASEGT. V was clipped by 2 bases and J by 3 bases, with 14 bases between them. This CDR3 has 15 residues. CDR3 bases: TGTGCCAGCAGTGAACGTCGGGGGTTCAGCTACGAGCAGTACTTC. This gives the protein CASSERRGFSYEQYF.

This chain connects TRBV28 to TRBJ1-4; D gene uncertain. Germline CDR1 is MDHEN and CDR2 is SYDVKM. Trimming stripped 3 bases from V and 3 bases from J, with 14 bases between. This CDR3 region has 16 residues. In DNA form, the CDR3 reads TGTGCCAGCAGTTTCCGGCAGTCCGGGGCTAATGAAAAACTGTTTTTT. It is translated as CASSFRQSGANEKLFF. Complete variable domain (other parts from reference TRBV28 and TRBJ1-4): DVKVTQSSRYLVKRTGEKVFLECVQDMDHENMFWYRQDPGLGLRLIYFSYDVKMKEKGDIPEGYSVSREKKERFSLILESASTNQTSMYLCASSFRQSGANEKLFFGSGTQLSVL.

This sequence joins TRBV7-9 and TRBJ1-4, with D possibly matching TRBD1 (5 bases). The CDR3 covers 14 residues. Trimming removed 7 bases at V and 5 bases at J, with 14 bases between. Germline loops: CDR1 SEHNR, CDR2 FQNEAQ (reference sequence). CDR3 amino acids: CASTRGTENEKLFF. CDR3 in DNA: TGTGCCAGCACCCGGGGGACTGAGAATGAAAAACTGTTTTTT.

This clone was counted only a few times. The chain links TRBV28 to TRBJ1-5; D unresolved. V lost 5 bases and J 3 bases, leaving 5 bases between the germline ends. Germline CDR1 reads MDHEN; CDR2 reads SYDVKM. CDR3 size: 12 residues. The CDR3: CASSPVNQPQHF. Written as DNA, the CDR3 is TGTGCCAGCAGTCCCGTCAATCAGCCCCAGCATTTT.

A single count supports this clone. The V gene is TRBV7-9, the J gene TRBJ2-5, with D possibly matching TRBD1 (7 bases). The germline V and J ends were trimmed by 5 bases and 5 bases, with 15 bases remaining between them. CDR1 is SEHNR and CDR2 is FQNEAQ in the germline V gene (reference sequence). The CDR3 covers 14 residues. The CDR3: CASSLLTGRETQYF. CDR3 sequence (DNA): TGTGCCAGCAGCCTGTTGACAGGGAGGGAGACCCAGTACTTC.

This chain uses TRBV28 with TRBJ1-2, with 7 bases fitting TRBD1. Germline values: CDR1 MDHEN, CDR2 SYDVKM. The CDR3 totals 13 residues. Germline trimming cut 3 bases from V and 4 bases from J; bases unmatched to any gene: 2. The CDR3 spells CASSFRQGYGYTF. The CDR3 nucleotides are TGTGCCAGCAGTTTCCGACAGGGCTATGGCTACACCTTC.

The chain uses TRBV5-1 and TRBJ1-1; no clear D gene. Between the trimmed V and J ends, which lost 0 bases and 1 base, there was a span of 7 bases. This CDR3 has 14 amino acids. Looked up from germline, CDR1 is SGHRS and CDR2 is YFSETQ. CDR3 in amino acids: CASSLGHPNTEAFF. Here the CDR3 DNA reads TGCGCCAGCAGCTTGGGACATCCGAACACTGAAGCTTTCTTT.

This clone was picked up a small number of times. The chain recombines TRBV2 with TRBJ1-5, with 10 bases aligning to TRBD1. The CDR3 loop spans 14 amino acids. V trimming: 6 bases; J trimming: 8 bases; junction bases outside the gene matches: 7. CDR1 is SNHLY, CDR2 FYNNEI, per germline. As DNA, the CDR3 is TGTGCCAGCAGCCAAGACAGGGGGCGCGAGCCCCAGCATTTT. It translates to CASSQDRGREPQHF.

This sequence joins TRBV5-4 and TRBJ2-7; D gene ambiguous. From germline, CDR1 is SGHNT and CDR2 YYREEE (reference sequence). With 3 bases removed from V and 8 bases from J, the gap between germline ends came to 12 bases. The CDR3 is made up of 12 amino acids. The DNA for the CDR3 is TGTGCCAGCAGCTCCTTGTTGGAGAAGCAGTACTTC. It encodes CASSSLLEKQYF.

The chain uses TRBV7-9 and TRBJ1-2; 8 bases line up with TRBD1. CDR3 length: 14 residues. The V gene's germline CDR1 is SEHNR and CDR2 FQNEAQ (reference sequence). V lost 8 bases, J lost 1 base, and 6 bases stayed unmatched. The CDR3 DNA reads as TGTGCCAGCGCGCGACAGGGGCATAACTATGGCTACACCTTC. This gives the protein CASARQGHNYGYTF. Drawing the rest from reference TRBV7-9 and TRBJ1-2, the complete variable domain is DTGVSQNPRHKITKRGQNVTFRCDPISEHNRLYWYRQTLGQGPEFLTYFQNEAQLEKSRLLSDRFSAERPKGSFSTLEIQRTEQGDSAMYLCASARQGHNYGYTFGSGTRLTVV.

This clone has a single count. The chain carries TRBV15 and TRBJ1-6, with 10 nucleotides matching TRBD1. Germline assignment: CDR1 LNHNV and CDR2 YYDKDF (reference sequence). V trimming: 5 bases; J trimming: 13 bases; junction bases outside the gene matches: 5. The CDR3 runs 13 residues. CDR3 DNA sequence: TGTGCCACCAGCCGTAGACAGGGGGCCCCCCTCCACTTT. Its protein product is CATSRRQGAPLHF.

The chain combines TRBV18 with TRBJ2-1; D gene uncertain. Trimming removed 0 bases from V and 4 bases from J, with 13 bases in between. CDR3 length equals 16 residues. Germline V lookup: CDR1 KGHSH, CDR2 LQKENI. The CDR3 region has the DNA TGTGCCAGCTCACCACCCGGGTTGGATGGGTACAATGAGCAGTTCTTC. Protein product: CASSPPGLDGYNEQFF.

In the case of this clone: Compared with germline, one end of the junction differs, possibly owing to a read error. The gene calls are TRBV7-7 and TRBJ2-1, with 8 bases fitting TRBD1. This CDR3 is 17 amino acids long. CDR1 and CDR2 (germline): SSHAT, FNYEAQ (reference sequence). CDR3 sequence: CASSPRVGTGSYNEQFF. Written as DNA, the CDR3 is TGTGCTAGCAGCCCTAGGGTGGGGACAGGTTCTTACAATGAGCAGTTCTTC.